The subject of this entry is one T cell receptor beta chain. The data stem from a study of cytotoxic CD8 clonotypes in ibrutinib-treated CLL. This CDR3 spans 14 amino acids. The junction had 6 bases not matched to a gene; V was cut back by 8 bases and J by 1 base. Germline CDR1 ENHRY, CDR2 SYGVKD. Sequenced by immunoSEQ multiplex PCR; TCRdb stores in-frame clones only, minus some. The repertoire has 9,000 or so clones, approximately 57% of them found once; the top ten carry 18%. The rearrangement links TRBV10-3 to TRBJ2-5; TRBD2 matches at 8 bases. This sequence originates from a human donor with chronic lymphocytic leukemia. Source: PBMCs, taken before ibrutinib treatment. The CDR3: CAISSGGGQETQYF. The DNA for the CDR3 is TGTGCCATCTCCTCGGGGGGGGGCCAAGAGACCCAGTACTTC.